Given below is one T cell receptor (beta chain) in context. Its specificity is not known. Isolated RNA was reverse transcribed into cDNA used as the sequencing template. Generated by immunoSEQ multiplex PCR, the TCRdb table keeps only in-frame clones and is missing some. The data hold 110,000 to 150,000 clones, with 45% to 60% observed a single time. Germline CDR1 reads SGHTA; CDR2 reads FQGNSA. V gave up 4 bases and J gave up 3 bases, with 9 bases separating them. The CDR3 runs 13 residues. The sample is drawn from a study of CD8+ T cells in alopecia areata. As for the study in general: It was oral tofacitinib, at 5 to 10 mg twice daily, that treated patients received. Patients remained on tofacitinib for 6 to 18 months and then went 6 months without it.

Study-wide results and caveats: An increase in clonality over normal scalp was evident in lesional scalp, especially alopecia totalis/universalis.

As to treatment: oral pan-JAK inhibitor, 5-10 mg twice daily. The clonotype originates from a human donor with alopecia areata. The sample in question was CD8+ T cells sorted from blood, obtained at week 4, from a patient treated with tofacitinib. The chain links TRBV7-2 to TRBJ1-1, with D tentatively TRBD1 (5 bases). CDR3: CASSSGLDTEAFF. DNA of the CDR3: TGTGCCAGCAGCTCGGGACTGGACACTGAAGCTTTCTTT.